This T cell receptor beta chain was sequenced for a study of Ad26.COV2.S vaccination and SARS-CoV-2 variants. Whole-study context: Doses of Ad26.COV2.S were injected into muscle once or twice, 56 days apart.

Broader study findings: The analyses of TCR breadth and depth may have understated the size of total T cell responses.

V dropped 1 base and J dropped 9 bases, with 14 bases sitting between them. The germline V gene encodes CDR1 SGDLS and CDR2 YYNGEE. This CDR3 is 14 amino acids long. With regard to this clone: Its antigen is not known.

The treatment here: some 20 received Ad26.COV2.S at low or high dose, single or two shots; 5 received placebo; per-sample allocation not given. On day 63 after the first injection, vaccine and placebo recipients gave samples. The method was immunoSEQ multiplex PCR; TCRdb's version includes in-frame clones alone and lacks a portion of them. Altogether about 350,000 clones are present, 75% to 90% being singletons, with the ten largest covering roughly 10%. The material was peripheral blood, obtained in a trial of Ad26.COV2.S vaccine versus placebo. The sequence was collected from a person between 18 and 65 years old who received the Ad26.COV2.S COVID-19 vaccine or a placebo. The chain employs TRBV9 and TRBJ2-1; the D gene could be TRBD1 or TRBD2 (5 bases each). The CDR3 reads CASSVFRDLGEQFF. Here the CDR3 DNA reads TGTGCCAGCAGCGTATTCCGGGACCTGGGTGAGCAGTTCTTC.